This note documents a single T cell receptor (beta chain) sequence. CDR1 and CDR2 (germline): MNHNS, SASEGT. Trimming stripped 5 bases from V and 5 bases from J, with 13 bases between. CDR3 length equals 14 residues. This sample was included in a study of blood T cells in healthy people across ages. Next came a second PCR, run for about 7 to 12 cycles, which used a sample-barcoded 5' primer along with a J-beta primer mix. TCRdb recomputed calls from the 5' RACE reads with MiXCR, one row per CDR3 protein. This sample carries over a million distinct CDR3 sequences, roughly 43% of them seen once, and the ten largest clones take more than 4%.

The sample taken for sequencing was blood. The receptor comes from a woman aged 18 to 35 in good health. This chain uses TRBV6-1 with TRBJ2-1; a weak D match, TRBD2 (5 bases). The CDR3 sequence is CASSKRPGDNEQFF. In nucleotides, the CDR3 is TGTGCCAGCAGTAAACGACCCGGGGACAATGAGCAGTTCTTC.